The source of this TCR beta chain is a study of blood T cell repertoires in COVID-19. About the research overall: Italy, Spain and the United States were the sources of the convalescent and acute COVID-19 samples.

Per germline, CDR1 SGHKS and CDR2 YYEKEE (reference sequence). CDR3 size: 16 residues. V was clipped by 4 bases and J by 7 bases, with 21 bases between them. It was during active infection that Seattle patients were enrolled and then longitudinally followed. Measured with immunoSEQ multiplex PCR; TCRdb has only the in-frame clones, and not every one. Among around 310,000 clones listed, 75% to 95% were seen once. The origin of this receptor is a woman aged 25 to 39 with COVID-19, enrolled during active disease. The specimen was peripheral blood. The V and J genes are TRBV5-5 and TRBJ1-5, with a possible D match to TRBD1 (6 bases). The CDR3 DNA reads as TGTGCCAGCAGCCAAAGACAGGCGACTTTCGACCAGCCCCAGCATTTT. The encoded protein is CASSQRQATFDQPQHF.